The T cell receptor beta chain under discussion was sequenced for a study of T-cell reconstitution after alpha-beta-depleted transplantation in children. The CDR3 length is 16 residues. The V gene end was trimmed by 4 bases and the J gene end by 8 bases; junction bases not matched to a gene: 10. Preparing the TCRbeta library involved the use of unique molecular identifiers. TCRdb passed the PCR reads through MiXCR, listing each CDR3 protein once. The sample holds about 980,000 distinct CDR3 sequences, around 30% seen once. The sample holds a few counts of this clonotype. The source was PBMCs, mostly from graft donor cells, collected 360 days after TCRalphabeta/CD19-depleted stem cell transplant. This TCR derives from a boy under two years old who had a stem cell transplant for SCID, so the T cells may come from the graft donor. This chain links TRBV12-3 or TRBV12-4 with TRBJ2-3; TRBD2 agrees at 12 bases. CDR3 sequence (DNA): TGTGCCAGCAGTTGGGGACTAGCGGGCTCGTATGGTACGCAGTATTTT. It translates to CASSWGLAGSYGTQYF.